This TCR beta chain is drawn from a study of patients and donors after allogeneic stem cell transplantation. The germline V gene has CDR1 LNHDA and CDR2 SQIVND (reference sequence). The V and J ends lost 0 bases and 4 bases, in that order; junction bases with no gene match: 11. CDR3 length equals 18 residues. MiXCR was run by TCRdb on the RT-PCR reads, yielding one entry per CDR3 protein. The sample shows approximately 410,000 distinct CDR3 sequences, 15% to 20% of them seen only once. The chain has TRBV19 and TRBJ2-1; 8 bases fit TRBD2. The origin of this receptor is a human donor who was either an allogeneic HSCT recipient or a stem cell or donor lymphocyte infusion donor (not recorded which). It is not recorded whose cells these are; they may come from a transplant donor. Sequencing input: blood, either unsorted or a sorted T cell fraction (not recorded which). Written as DNA, the CDR3 is TGTGCCAGTAGTATAGAGGGATTGAGCGGGAGAATTTACAATGAGCAGTTCTTC. Translation gives CASSIEGLSGRIYNEQFF.